The TCR beta chain described here comes from a study of OX40 agonist ivuxolimab in advanced cancers. Study information: Treatment received earlier with anti-PD-1, anti-PD-L1 or anti-CTLA-4 agents was allowed, and less than 45% had some. In three patients, partial responses were observed, one with hepatocellular carcinoma and two with cutaneous melanoma.

The data were produced by immunoSEQ multiplex PCR, yet TCRdb's version contains in-frame clones alone and is incomplete. Of around 78,000 clones listed, 81% were seen once; the top ten hold approximately 4.5%. About this clone: The antigen remains undetermined.

The investigators sampled blood at baseline, at cycle 4 day 1, and at cycle 7 day 1. Study-level findings and limits: CD4+ T cells averaged fewer expanded clones than CD8+ T cells.

The CDR3 spans 16 residues. Germline V CDR1 and CDR2: SGHDT, YYEEEE. The ends were cut back, 4 bases at V and 1 base at J, with 17 bases in the middle. The sequence derives from an adult with an advanced solid tumor such as melanoma, head and neck, liver or kidney cancer. The V call is TRBV5-6, the J call TRBJ1-2, with D perhaps TRBD1 (5 bases). The material was CD4+ or CD8+ T cells sorted from blood, obtained in a trial of the OX40 agonist ivuxolimab. DNA of the CDR3: TGTGCCAGCAGCCCGCGCCGGGACCGAAGTAACTATGGCTACACCTTC. Protein sequence: CASSPRRDRSNYGYTF. Full variable domain (rest looked up from reference TRBV5-6 and TRBJ1-2): DAGVTQSPTHLIKTRGQQVTLRCSPKSGHDTVSWYQQALGQGPQFIFQYYEEEERQRGNFPDRFSGHQFPNYSSELNVNALLLGDSALYLCASSPRRDRSNYGYTFGSGTRLTVV.